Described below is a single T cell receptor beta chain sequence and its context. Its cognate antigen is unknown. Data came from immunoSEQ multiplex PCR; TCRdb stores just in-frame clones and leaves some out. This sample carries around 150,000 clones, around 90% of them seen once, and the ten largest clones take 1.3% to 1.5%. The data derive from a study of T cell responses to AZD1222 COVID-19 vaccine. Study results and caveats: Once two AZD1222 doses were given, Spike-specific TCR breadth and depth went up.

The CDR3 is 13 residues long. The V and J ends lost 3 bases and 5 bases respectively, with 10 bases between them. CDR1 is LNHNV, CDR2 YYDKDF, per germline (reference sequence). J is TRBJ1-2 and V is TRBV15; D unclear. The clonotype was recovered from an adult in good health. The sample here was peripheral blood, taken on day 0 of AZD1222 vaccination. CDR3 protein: CATSSGQLYGYTF. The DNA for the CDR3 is TGTGCCACCAGCAGTGGCCAGTTATATGGCTACACCTTC. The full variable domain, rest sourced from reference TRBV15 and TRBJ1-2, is DAMVIQNPRYQVTQFGKPVTLSCSQTLNHNVMYWYQQKSSQAPKLLFHYYDKDFNNEADTPDNFQSRRPNTSFCFLDIRSPGLGDTAMYLCATSSGQLYGYTFGSGTRLTVV.